This TCR beta chain emerged from a study of CD8+ T cells in alopecia areata. Study details: Each of the treated patients was given oral tofacitinib, 5 to 10 mg twice daily, for moderate-to-severe alopecia areata. Findings and limits, study-wide: Greater clonality was observed in lesional scalp samples, especially alopecia totalis/universalis, versus normal scalp. Patients displayed less clarity in TCR sharing than mice, a finding possibly related to HLA.

The J segment lost 6 bases and the V segment lost 4 bases, leaving 13 bases of the junction unmatched. The germline V gene encodes CDR1 MNHEY and CDR2 SMNVEV (reference sequence). The CDR3 spans 16 residues. Researchers picked out CD4+ and CD8+ T cells from PBMCs by sorting. TCR sequencing used cDNA made by reverse transcription of extracted RNA. Libraries were prepared by immunoSEQ multiplex PCR; TCRdb keeps only in-frame clonotypes and omits some of them. The sample consists of a few hundred thousand clones, under 70% of them appearing once. Remarks on this clone: Its specificity is unknown.

The gene calls are TRBV27 and TRBJ2-7; 9 positions match TRBD1. This clonotype was obtained from a human donor with alopecia areata. Material: CD4+ T cells sorted from blood, obtained at week 0. CDR3: CASSSNRGRGVGEQYF. The CDR3 region has the DNA TGTGCCAGCAGTTCGAACAGGGGGCGAGGCGTAGGCGAGCAGTACTTC.